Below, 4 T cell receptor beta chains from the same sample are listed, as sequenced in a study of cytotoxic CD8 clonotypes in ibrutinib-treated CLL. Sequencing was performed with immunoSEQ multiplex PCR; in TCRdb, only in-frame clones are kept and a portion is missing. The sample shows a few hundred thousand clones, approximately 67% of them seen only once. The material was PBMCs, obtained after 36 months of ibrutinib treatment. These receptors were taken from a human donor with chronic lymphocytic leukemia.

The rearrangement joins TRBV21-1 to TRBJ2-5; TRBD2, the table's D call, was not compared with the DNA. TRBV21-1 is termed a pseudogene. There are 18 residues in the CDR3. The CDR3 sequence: CASSPATRSRVPQETQYF. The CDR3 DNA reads TGTGCCAGCAGCCCGGCAACCAGAAGTCGGGTGCCTCAAGAGACCCAGTACTTC.

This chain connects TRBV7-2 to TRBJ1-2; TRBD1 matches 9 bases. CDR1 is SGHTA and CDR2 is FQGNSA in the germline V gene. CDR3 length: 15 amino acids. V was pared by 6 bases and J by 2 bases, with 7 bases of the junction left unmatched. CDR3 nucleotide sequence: TGTGCCAGCAGTTTCGGGACAGGGATCAACTATGGCTACACCTTC. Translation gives CASSFGTGINYGYTF.

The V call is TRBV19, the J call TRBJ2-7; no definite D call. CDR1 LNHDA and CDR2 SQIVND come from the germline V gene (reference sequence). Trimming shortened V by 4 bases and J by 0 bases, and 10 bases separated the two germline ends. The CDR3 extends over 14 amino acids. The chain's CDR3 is CASSTTASSYEQYF. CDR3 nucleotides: TGTGCCAGTAGTACGACGGCAAGCTCCTACGAGCAGTACTTC.

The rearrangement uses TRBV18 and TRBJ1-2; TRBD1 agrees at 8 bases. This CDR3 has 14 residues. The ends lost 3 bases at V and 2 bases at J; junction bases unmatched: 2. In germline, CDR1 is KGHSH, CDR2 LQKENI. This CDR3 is CASSPDRVNYGYTF. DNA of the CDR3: TGTGCCAGCTCACCGGACAGGGTAAACTATGGCTACACCTTC.